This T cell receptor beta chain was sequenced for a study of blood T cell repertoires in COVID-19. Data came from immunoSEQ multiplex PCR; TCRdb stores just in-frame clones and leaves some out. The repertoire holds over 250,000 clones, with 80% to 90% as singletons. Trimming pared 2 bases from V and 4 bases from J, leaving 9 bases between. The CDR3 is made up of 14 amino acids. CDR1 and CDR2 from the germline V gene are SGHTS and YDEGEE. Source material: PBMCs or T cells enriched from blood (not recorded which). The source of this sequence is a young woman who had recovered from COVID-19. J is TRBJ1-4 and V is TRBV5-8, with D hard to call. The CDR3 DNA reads TGTGCCAGCAGCTTTGGTCGGTTTAATGAAAAACTGTTTTTT. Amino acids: CASSFGRFNEKLFF.